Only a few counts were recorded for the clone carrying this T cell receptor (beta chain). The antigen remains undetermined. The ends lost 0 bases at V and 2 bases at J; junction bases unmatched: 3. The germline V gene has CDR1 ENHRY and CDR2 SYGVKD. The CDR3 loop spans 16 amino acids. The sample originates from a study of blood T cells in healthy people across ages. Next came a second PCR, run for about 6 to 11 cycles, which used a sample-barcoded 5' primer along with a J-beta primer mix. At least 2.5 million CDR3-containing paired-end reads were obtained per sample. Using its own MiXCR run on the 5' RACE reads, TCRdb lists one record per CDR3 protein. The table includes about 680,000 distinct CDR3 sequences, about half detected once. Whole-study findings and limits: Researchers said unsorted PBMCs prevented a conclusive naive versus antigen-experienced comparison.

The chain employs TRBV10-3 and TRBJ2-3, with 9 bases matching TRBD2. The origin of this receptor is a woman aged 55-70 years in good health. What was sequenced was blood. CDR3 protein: CAISESSGRTTDTQYF. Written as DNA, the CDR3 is TGTGCCATCAGTGAGTCTAGCGGGAGAACCACAGATACGCAGTATTTT.